The 5 T cell receptor beta chains reported below all come from one sample, sequenced in a study of blood T cell repertoires in COVID-19. This table comes from immunoSEQ multiplex PCR, and its TCRdb copy is limited to in-frame clones, with some not included. The sample lists 300,000 to 400,000 clones; approximately 89% were seen once. Sequenced: PBMCs or T cells enriched from blood (not recorded which). These TCRs come from a man aged 25 to 40 who had recovered from COVID-19.

The chain couples TRBV5-1 to TRBJ1-1; D is perhaps TRBD1 (6 bases). The CDR3 is made up of 16 amino acids. V was trimmed by 4 bases and J by 3 bases, leaving 19 bases between them. Per the germline V gene, CDR1 is SGHRS and CDR2 is YFSETQ. CDR3 DNA: TGCGCCAGCAGCCCCGGGACACCTCTCGAGGACACTGAAGCTTTCTTT. Amino acids: CASSPGTPLEDTEAFF.

This rearrangement joins TRBV9 to TRBJ2-3, with 15 bases that match TRBD2. Germline values: CDR1 SGDLS, CDR2 YYNGEE. V lost 3 bases and J lost 12; bases outside the gene matches: 8. There are 15 residues in the CDR3. The CDR3 sequence: CASSAWTSGGAAQYF. The CDR3 coding sequence is TGTGCCAGCAGCGCTTGGACTAGCGGGGGGGCCGCCCAGTATTTT.

In nucleotides, the CDR3 is TGTGCCAGCAGCTTGGCCCACCCCGGGGAGCAGTACTTC. Translation gives CASSLAHPGEQYF. The chain recombines TRBV7-6 with TRBJ2-7; no clear D gene. Trimming took off 3 bases at V and 7 bases at J, with 13 bases between the two ends. There are 13 residues in the CDR3. Germline V gene lookup returns CDR1 SGHVS and CDR2 FNYEAQ.

The chain is built from TRBV7-9 and TRBJ1-6, with 10 nucleotides matching TRBD1. This CDR3 region has 15 residues. The germline V gene encodes CDR1 SEHNR and CDR2 FQNEAQ (reference sequence). V lost 5 bases and J lost 9; bases outside the gene matches: 7. CDR3 bases: TGTGCCAGCAGCGTCGACAGGGGGCGAGGTTCACCCCTCCACTTT. Translation gives CASSVDRGRGSPLHF.

The V call is TRBV5-1, the J call TRBJ2-3; 12 positions match TRBD2. Germline V gives CDR1 SGHRS, CDR2 YFSETQ. The CDR3 contains 16 residues. V shed 4 bases, J shed 2 bases, and the junction held 5 bases outside the gene matches. CDR3 bases: TGCGCCAGCAGCGTCGGGACTAGCGGGCCCACAGATACGCAGTATTTT. Encoded protein: CASSVGTSGPTDTQYF.